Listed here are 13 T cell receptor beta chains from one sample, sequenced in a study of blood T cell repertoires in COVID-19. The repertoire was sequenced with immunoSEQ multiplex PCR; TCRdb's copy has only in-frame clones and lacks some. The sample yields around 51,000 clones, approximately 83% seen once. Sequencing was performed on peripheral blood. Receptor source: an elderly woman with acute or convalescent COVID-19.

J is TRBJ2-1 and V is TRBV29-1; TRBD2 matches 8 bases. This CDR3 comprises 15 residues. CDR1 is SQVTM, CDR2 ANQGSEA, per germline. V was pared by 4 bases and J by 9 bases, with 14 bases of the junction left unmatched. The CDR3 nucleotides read TGCAGCGTTGTAAGTAGCGGGGTAACAACGGCTGAGCAGTTCTTC. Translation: CSVVSSGVTTAEQFF.

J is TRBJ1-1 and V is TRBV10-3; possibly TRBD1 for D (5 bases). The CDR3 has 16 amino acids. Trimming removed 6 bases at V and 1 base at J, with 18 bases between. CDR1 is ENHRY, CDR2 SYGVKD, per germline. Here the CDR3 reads CAIRGGDGGTNTEAFF. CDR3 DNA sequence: TGTGCCATCAGGGGGGGGGACGGCGGTACGAACACTGAAGCTTTCTTT.

The CDR3 sequence: CASSLSENTEAFF. The DNA of the CDR3 is TGCGCCAGCAGCTTGTCAGAGAACACTGAAGCTTTCTTT. This rearrangement joins TRBV5-1 to TRBJ1-1; D is unresolved. CDR3 length equals 13 residues. Trimming cost V 1 base and J 1 base, with 5 bases left between them. The germline V gene encodes CDR1 SGHRS and CDR2 YFSETQ. The full variable domain, in which reference TRBV5-1 and TRBJ1-1 provide the parts outside the CDR3, is KAGVTQTPRYLIKTRGQQVTLSCSPISGHRSVSWYQQTPGQGLQFLFEYFSETQRNKGNFPGRFSGRQFSNSRSEMNVSTLELGDSALYLCASSLSENTEAFFGQGTRLTVV.

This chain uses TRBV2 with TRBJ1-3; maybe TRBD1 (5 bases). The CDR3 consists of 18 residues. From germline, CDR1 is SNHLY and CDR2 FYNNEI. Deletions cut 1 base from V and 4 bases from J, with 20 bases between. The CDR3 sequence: CASSEGYRPPNPGNTIYF. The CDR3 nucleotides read TGTGCCAGCAGTGAAGGCTACAGGCCACCAAACCCAGGAAACACCATATATTTT.

The CDR3 region is CATSGGGTGSEKLFF. The CDR3 nucleotides are TGTGCCACCAGTGGGGGGGGGACAGGGTCTGAAAAACTGTTTTTT. V usage is TRBV15 and J usage is TRBJ1-4; 9 nucleotides agree with TRBD1. This CDR3 comprises 15 residues. V shed 6 bases, J shed 7 bases, and the junction held 9 bases outside the gene matches. The V gene's germline CDR1 is LNHNV and CDR2 YYDKDF (reference sequence).

CDR3 bases: TGTGCCAGCAGCTTGGCGGGGGTTTCGTATAATTCACCCCTCCACTTT. It specifies CASSLAGVSYNSPLHF. The V gene is TRBV5-6, the J gene TRBJ1-6; the D gene is possibly TRBD1 (5 bases). V gave up 0 bases and J gave up 4 bases, with 11 bases separating them. The CDR3 contains 16 residues. Germline CDR1 reads SGHDT; CDR2 reads YYEEEE. Combining the CDR3 with reference TRBV5-6 and TRBJ1-6 gives the whole variable domain DAGVTQSPTHLIKTRGQQVTLRCSPKSGHDTVSWYQQALGQGPQFIFQYYEEEERQRGNFPDRFSGHQFPNYSSELNVNALLLGDSALYLCASSLAGVSYNSPLHFGNGTRLTVT.

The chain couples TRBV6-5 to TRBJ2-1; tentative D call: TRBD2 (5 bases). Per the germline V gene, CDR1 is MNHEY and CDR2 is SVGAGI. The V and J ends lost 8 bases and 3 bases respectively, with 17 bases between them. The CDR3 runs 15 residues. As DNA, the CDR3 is TGTGCCAGCTGGGCGGGCGGCATCGGCTACAATGAGCAGTTCTTC. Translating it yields CASWAGGIGYNEQFF.

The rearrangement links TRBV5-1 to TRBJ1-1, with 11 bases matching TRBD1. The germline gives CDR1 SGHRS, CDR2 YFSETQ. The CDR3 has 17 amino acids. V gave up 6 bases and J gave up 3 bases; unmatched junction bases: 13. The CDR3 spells CASKTGTGGESHTEAFF. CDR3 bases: TGCGCCAGCAAAACCGGGACAGGGGGTGAGTCGCACACTGAAGCTTTCTTT.

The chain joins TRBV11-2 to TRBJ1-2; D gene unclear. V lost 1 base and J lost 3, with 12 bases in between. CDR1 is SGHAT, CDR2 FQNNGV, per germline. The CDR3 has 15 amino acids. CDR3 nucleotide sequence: TGTGCCAGCAGCTTAGCCCCTTCGGGTTACTATGGCTACACCTTC. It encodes CASSLAPSGYYGYTF.

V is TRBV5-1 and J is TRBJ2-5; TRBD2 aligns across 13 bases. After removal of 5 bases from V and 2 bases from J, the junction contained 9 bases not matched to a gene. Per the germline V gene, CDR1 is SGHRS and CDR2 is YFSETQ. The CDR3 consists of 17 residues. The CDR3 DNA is TGCGCCAGCAGAAGACTAGCGGGGGGAGCAAATCAAGAGACCCAGTACTTC. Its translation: CASRRLAGGANQETQYF.

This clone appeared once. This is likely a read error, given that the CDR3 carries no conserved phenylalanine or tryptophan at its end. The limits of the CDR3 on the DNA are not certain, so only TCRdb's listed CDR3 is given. This chain's CDR3 is CSAPGQGRSSL. V is TRBV20-1 and J is TRBJ1-2; the table gives TRBD1 as D, unverified against the DNA. Germline CDR1 DFQATT, CDR2 SNEGSKA (reference sequence). The CDR3 has 11 amino acids, counting both end residues.

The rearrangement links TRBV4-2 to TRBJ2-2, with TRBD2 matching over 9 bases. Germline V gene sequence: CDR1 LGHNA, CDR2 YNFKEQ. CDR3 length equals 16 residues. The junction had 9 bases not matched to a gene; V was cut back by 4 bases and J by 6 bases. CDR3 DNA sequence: TGTGCCAGCAGCCGGGTTAGCGGGGGCGAGGCCGGGGAGCTGTTTTTT. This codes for CASSRVSGGEAGELFF.

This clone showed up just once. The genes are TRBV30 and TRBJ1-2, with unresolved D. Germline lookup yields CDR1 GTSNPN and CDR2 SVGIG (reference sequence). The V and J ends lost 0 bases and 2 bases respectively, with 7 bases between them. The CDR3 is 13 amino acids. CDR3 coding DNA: TGTGCCTGGAGTGTGGGCAGCAACTATGGCTACACCTTC. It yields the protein CAWSVGSNYGYTF.